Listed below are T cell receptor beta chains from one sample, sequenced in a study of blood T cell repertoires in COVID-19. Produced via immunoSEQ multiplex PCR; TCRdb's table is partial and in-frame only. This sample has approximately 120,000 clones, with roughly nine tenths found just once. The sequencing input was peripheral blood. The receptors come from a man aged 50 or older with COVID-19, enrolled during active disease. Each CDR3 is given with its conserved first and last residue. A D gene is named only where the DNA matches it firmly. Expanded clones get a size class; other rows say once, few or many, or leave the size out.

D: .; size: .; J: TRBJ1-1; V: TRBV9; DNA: TGTGCCAGCAGCGTAGTTCAGGGGTCTCGGCACACTGAAGCTTTCTTT; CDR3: CASSVVQGSRHTEAFF
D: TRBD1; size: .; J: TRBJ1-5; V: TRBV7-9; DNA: TGTGCCAGCAGCTTAGGACAGGGTGATGGCAATCAGCCCCAGCATTTT; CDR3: CASSLGQGDGNQPQHF
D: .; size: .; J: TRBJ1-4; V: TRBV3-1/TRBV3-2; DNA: TGTGCCAGCAGCCAAGCTCGCGGGGGGGCTAATGAAAAACTGTTTTTT; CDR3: CASSQARGGANEKLFF
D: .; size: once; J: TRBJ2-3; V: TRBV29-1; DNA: TGCAGCGTTGATACTAGCACAGATACGCAGTATTTT; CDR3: CSVDTSTDTQYF
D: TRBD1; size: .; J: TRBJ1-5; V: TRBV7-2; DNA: TGTGCCAGCAGCTGGGACAGCGATAGCAATCAGCCCCAGCATTTT; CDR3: CASSWDSDSNQPQHF
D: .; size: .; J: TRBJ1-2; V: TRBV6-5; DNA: TGTGCCAGCAGTACCCTCGGGGGGGCCCACTATGGCTACACCTTC; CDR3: CASSTLGGAHYGYTF
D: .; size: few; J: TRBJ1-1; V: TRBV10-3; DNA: TGTGCCATCAGTGAGGATAGTCCTAACACTGAAGCTTTCTTT; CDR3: CAISEDSPNTEAFF
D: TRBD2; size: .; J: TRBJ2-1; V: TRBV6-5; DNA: TGTGCCAGCAGTTATGGGACTAGCGGGGGCAATGAGCAGTTCTTC; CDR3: CASSYGTSGGNEQFF
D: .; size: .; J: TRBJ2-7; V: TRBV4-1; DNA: TGCGCCAGCAGCGAGCTCGATTTCTCCTACGAGCAGTACTTC; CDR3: CASSELDFSYEQYF
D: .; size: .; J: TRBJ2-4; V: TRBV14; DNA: TGTGCCAGCAGCCTAACACCCCTAGCCAAAAACATTCAGTACTTC; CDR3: CASSLTPLAKNIQYF
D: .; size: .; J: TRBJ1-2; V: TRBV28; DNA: TGTGCCAGCAGTCTCCAGGGAGGGGGAAACTATGGCTACACCTTC; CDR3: CASSLQGGGNYGYTF
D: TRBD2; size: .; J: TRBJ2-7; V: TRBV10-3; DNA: TGTGCCTCTCGGACTAGCGGGAGGGGCGACGAGCAGTACTTC; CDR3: CASRTSGRGDEQYF
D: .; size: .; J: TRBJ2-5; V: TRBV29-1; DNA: TGCAGCGTTGAAGATCCGTTCTCGGGGACCCAGTACTTC; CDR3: CSVEDPFSGTQYF
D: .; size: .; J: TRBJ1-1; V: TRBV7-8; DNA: TGTGCCAGCAGCTTAGTAGTGAGGGAGAGAGTTGAAGCTTTCTTT; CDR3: CASSLVVRERVEAFF
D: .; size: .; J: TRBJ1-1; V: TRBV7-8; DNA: TGTGCCAGCCGGACTACAAGGGGGGGGAACACTGAAGCTTTCTTT; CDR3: CASRTTRGGNTEAFF
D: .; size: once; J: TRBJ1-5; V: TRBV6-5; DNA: TGTGCCAGCAGTTCCCCGAATCAGCCCCAGCATTTT; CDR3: CASSSPNQPQHF
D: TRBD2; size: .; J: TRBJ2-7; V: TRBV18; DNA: TGTGCCAGCTCACCTCAGACTAGCGGGTCTCACGAGCAGTACTTC; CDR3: CASSPQTSGSHEQYF
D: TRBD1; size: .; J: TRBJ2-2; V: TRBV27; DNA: TGTGCCAGCACCGGATTCTCCGGGACAGGGCTCACCGGGGAGCTGTTTTTT; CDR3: CASTGFSGTGLTGELFF
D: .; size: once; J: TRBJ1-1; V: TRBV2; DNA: TGTGCCAGCAAGGACGGGGGGCTGAACACTGAAGCTTTCTTT; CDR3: CASKDGGLNTEAFF
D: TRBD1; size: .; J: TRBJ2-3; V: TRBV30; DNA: TGTGCCTGGAGTGGGACAGGGTTCTTAGATACGCAGTATTTT; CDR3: CAWSGTGFLDTQYF